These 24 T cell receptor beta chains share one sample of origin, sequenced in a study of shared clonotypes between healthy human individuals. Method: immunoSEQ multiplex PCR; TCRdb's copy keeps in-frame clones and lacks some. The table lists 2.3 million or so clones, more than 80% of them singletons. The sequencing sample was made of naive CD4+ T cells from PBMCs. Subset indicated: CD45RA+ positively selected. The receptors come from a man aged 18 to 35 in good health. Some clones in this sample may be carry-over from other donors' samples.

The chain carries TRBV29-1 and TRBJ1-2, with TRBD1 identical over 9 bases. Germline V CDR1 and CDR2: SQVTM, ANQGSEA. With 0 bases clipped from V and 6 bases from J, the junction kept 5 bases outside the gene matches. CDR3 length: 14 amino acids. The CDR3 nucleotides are TGCAGCGTTGAAGAGACACAGGGGGCGAATGGCTACACCTTC. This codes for CSVEETQGANGYTF.

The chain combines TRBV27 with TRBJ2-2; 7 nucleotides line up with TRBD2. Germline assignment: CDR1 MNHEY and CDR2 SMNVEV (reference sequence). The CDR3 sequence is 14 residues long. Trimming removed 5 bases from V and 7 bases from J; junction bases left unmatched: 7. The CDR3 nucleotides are TGTGCCAGCAGTGAAAGCGGGATTTACGGGGAGCTGTTTTTT. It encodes CASSESGIYGELFF.

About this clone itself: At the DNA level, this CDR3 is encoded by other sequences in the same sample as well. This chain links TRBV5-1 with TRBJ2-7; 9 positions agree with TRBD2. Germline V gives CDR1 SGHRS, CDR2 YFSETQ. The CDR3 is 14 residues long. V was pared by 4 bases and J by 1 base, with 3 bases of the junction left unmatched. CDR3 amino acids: CASSRTSASYEQYF. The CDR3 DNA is TGCGCCAGCAGCCGGACTAGCGCGTCCTACGAGCAGTACTTC.

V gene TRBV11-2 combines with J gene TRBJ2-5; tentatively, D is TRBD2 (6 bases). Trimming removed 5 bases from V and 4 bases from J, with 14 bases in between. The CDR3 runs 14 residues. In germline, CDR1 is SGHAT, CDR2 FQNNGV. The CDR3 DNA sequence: TGTGCCAGCAGCATCGGGAGATCCTTAGAGACCCAGTACTTC. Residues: CASSIGRSLETQYF.

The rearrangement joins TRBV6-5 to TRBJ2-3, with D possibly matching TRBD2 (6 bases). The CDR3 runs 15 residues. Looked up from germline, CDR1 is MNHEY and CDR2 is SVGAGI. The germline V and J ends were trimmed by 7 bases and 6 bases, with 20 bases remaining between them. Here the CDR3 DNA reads TGTGCCAGCAATCCCGGGACTGGGCGTGTCGATACGCAGTATTTT. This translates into CASNPGTGRVDTQYF.

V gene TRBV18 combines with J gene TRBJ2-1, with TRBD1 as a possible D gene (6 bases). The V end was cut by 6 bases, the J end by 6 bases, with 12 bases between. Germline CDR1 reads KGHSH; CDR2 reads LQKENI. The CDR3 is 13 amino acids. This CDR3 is CASSRGEGNEQFF. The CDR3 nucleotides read TGTGCCAGCTCCAGGGGCGAAGGCAATGAGCAGTTCTTC.

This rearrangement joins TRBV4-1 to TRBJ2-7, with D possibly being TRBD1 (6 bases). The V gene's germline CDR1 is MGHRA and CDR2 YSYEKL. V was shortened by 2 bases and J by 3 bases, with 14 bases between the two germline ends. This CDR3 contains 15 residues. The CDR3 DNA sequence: TGCGCCAGCAGCCAAAGATCCGGACAGAACTACGAGCAGTACTTC. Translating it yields CASSQRSGQNYEQYF.

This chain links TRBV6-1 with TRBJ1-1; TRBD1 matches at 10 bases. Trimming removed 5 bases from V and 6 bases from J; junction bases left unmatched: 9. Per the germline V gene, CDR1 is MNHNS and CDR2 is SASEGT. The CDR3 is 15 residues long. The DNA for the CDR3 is TGTGCCAGCAGTCTCGGGACAGGGGCAAACGCTGAAGCTTTCTTT. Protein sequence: CASSLGTGANAEAFF.

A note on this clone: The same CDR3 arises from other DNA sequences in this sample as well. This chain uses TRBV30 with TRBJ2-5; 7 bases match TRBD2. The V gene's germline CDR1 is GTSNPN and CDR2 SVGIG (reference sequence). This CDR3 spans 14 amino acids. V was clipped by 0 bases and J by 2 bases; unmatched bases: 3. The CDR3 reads CAWSVGGSQETQYF. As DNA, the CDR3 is TGTGCCTGGAGTGTGGGGGGGTCACAAGAGACCCAGTACTTC.

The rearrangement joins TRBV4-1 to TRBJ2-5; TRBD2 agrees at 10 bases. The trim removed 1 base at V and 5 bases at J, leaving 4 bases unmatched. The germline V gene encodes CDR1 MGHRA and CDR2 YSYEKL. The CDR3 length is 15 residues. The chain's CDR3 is CASSQAAGGPETQYF. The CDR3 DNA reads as TGCGCCAGCAGCCAAGCAGCGGGAGGGCCGGAGACCCAGTACTTC.

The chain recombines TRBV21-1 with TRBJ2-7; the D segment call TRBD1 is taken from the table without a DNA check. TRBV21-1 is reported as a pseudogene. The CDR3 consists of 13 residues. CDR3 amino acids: CASLSTGQVEQYF. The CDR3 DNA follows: TGTGCCAGCCTGTCGACAGGGCAAGTAGAGCAGTACTTC.

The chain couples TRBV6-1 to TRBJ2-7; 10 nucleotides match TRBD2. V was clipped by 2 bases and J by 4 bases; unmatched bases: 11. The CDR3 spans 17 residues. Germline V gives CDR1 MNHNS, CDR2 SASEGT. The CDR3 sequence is CASSEKLASGSEYEQYF. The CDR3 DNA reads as TGTGCCAGCAGTGAAAAGCTGGCTAGCGGGAGTGAGTACGAGCAGTACTTC.

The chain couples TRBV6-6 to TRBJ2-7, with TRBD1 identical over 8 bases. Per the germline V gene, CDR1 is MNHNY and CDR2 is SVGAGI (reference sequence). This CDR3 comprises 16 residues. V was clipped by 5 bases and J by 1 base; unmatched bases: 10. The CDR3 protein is CASSPARDRSSYEQYF. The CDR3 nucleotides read TGTGCCAGCAGTCCTGCCCGGGACAGGAGTTCCTACGAGCAGTACTTC.

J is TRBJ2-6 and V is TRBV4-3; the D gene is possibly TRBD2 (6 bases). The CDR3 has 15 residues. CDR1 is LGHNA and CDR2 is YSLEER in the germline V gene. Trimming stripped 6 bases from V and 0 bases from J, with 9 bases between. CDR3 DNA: TGCGCCAGCAGGGAGGGGAACTCTGGGGCCAACGTCCTGACTTTC. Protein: CASREGNSGANVLTF.

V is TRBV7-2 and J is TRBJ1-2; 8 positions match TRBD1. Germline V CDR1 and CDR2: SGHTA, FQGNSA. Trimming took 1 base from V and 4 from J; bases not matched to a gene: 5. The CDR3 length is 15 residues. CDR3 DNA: TGTGCCAGCAGCTTAGTCACCGGGACAGGCTATGGCTACACCTTC. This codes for CASSLVTGTGYGYTF.

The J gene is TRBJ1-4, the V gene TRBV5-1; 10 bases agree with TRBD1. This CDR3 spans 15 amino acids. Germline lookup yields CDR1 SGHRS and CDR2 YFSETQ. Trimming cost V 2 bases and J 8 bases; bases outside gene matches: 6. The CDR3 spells CASSFSGTGEEKLFF. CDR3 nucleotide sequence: TGCGCCAGCAGCTTCTCCGGGACAGGGGAAGAAAAACTGTTTTTT.

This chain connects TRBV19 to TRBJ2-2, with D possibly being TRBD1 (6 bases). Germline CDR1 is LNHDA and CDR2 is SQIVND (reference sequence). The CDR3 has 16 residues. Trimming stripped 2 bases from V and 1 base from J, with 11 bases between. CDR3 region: CASSIFRGQNTGELFF. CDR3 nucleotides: TGTGCCAGTAGTATATTCAGGGGTCAGAACACCGGGGAGCTGTTTTTT. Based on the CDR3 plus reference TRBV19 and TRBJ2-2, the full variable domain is DGGITQSPKYLFRKEGQNVTLSCEQNLNHDAMYWYRQDPGQGLRLIYYSQIVNDFQKGDIAEGYSVSREKKESFPLTVTSAQKNPTAFYLCASSIFRGQNTGELFFGEGSRLTVL.

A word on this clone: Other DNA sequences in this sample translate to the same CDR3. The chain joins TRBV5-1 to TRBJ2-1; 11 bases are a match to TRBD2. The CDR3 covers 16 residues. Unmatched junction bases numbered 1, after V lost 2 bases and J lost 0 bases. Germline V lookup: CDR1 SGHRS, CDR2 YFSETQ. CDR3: CASSLLAGASYNEQFF. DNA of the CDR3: TGCGCCAGCAGCTTACTAGCGGGAGCCTCCTACAATGAGCAGTTCTTC.

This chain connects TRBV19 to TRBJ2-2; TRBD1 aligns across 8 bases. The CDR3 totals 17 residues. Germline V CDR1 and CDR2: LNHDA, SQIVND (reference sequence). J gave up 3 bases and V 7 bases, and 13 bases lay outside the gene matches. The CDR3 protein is CASTASGQARDTGELFF. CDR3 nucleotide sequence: TGTGCCAGTACCGCCTCGGGACAGGCGCGGGACACCGGGGAGCTGTTTTTT.

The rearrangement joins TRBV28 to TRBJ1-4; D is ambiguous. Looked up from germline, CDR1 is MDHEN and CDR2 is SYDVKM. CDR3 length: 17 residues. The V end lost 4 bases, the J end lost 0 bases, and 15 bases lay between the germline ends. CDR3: CASSSPRESATNEKLFF. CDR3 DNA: TGTGCCAGCAGTTCCCCTAGGGAAAGCGCAACTAATGAAAAACTGTTTTTT.

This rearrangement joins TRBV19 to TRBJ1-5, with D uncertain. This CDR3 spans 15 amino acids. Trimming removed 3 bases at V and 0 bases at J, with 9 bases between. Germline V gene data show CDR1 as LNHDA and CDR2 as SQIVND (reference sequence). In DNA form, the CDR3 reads TGTGCCAGTAGTATCATGAGGTCTAGCAATCAGCCCCAGCATTTT. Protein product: CASSIMRSSNQPQHF. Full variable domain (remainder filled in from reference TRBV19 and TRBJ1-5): DGGITQSPKYLFRKEGQNVTLSCEQNLNHDAMYWYRQDPGQGLRLIYYSQIVNDFQKGDIAEGYSVSREKKESFPLTVTSAQKNPTAFYLCASSIMRSSNQPQHFGDGTRLSIL.

The CDR3 nucleotides are TGTGCCAGCAGCTTAGTGCCCCCCCTAGCGGGAAGTACGCAGTATTTT. Its translation: CASSLVPPLAGSTQYF. The chain combines TRBV7-2 with TRBJ2-3; 9 nucleotides align to TRBD2. V lost 1 base to trimming and J lost 8 bases; unmatched junction nucleotides: 10. Germline CDR1 and CDR2: SGHTA and FQGNSA. The CDR3 contains 16 residues.

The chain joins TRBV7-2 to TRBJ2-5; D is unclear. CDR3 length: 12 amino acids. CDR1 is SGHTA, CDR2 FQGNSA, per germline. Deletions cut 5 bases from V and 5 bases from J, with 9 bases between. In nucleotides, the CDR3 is TGTGCCAGCAGCCCAAATGCCGAGACCCAGTACTTC. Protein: CASSPNAETQYF.

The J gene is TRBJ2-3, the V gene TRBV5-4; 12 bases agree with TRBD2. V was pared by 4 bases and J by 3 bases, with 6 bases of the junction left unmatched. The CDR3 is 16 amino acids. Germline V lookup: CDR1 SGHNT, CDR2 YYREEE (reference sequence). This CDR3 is CASSATSGSNTDTQYF. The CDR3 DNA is TGTGCCAGCAGCGCGACTAGCGGGAGTAATACAGATACGCAGTATTTT.